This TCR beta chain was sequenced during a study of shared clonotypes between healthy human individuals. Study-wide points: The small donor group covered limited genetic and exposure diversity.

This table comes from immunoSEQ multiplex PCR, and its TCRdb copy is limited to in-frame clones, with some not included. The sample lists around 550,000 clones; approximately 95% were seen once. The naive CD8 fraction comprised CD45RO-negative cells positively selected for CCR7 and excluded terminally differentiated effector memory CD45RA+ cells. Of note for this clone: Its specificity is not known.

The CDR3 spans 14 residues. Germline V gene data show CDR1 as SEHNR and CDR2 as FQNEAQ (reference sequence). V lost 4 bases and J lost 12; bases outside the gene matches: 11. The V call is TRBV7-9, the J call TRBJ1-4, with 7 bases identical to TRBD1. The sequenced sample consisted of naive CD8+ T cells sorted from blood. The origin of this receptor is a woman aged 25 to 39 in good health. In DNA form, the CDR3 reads TGTGCCAGCAGCTCTCCGGCCCAGGGGGGGGAACTGTTTTTT. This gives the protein CASSSPAQGGELFF.